This TCR beta chain was identified during a study of cytomegalovirus exposure and HLA in healthy donors (dated by TCRdb to 2015 to 2018). About the study as a whole: According to an earlier analysis of a few hundred of the donors, about 190 million T cells yielded roughly 110 million unique TCR beta sequences and less than 300 Gb of sequence data. The study profiled the T cell repertoires of 500 to 800 subjects by immunosequencing and related them to cytomegalovirus serostatus. The study was designed to test whether signatures of past pathogen exposure could be identified by cataloging public T cell receptors. To decide whether each TCR beta V gene segment behaved as functional or pseudogenic, an earlier analysis of some 570 of the donors relied on high-throughput TCR beta sequencing. A later analysis re-examined previously published TCR beta repertoires from just over 650 donors and added high-resolution HLA genotyping to investigate patterns of TCR occurrence. An early release that covered about 640 HLA-typed donors contained 300 to 350 gigabases of sequencing data and approximately 85 million unique TCR sequences. Both class I and class II loci were covered by HLA typing, at four-digit resolution. All discovery cohort repertoires had been generated on a single sequencing platform. To predict cytomegalovirus infection status, the study brought together high-throughput TCR immunosequencing, statistical association of individual TCRs with disease status, and machine learning. Besides the first cohort of roughly 700 subjects, a separate validation cohort made up of over a hundred different subjects was used. Rather than using new phenotypic data, the later analysis identified candidate immune exposures from TCR beta sequences and from how often those sequences occurred across donors. In a later genetic analysis, genome-wide SNP genotypes for about three fifths of the 666 donors were used, and that subset was treated as a discovery cohort. Donor age, sex, ethnicity and CMV serostatus were collected together with the repertoire data. Among the roughly 390 genotyped donors, around 81% belonged to the genetic ancestry cluster associated with self-reported Caucasian donors. Because of strong linkage in the cohort, a handful of DR-DQ haplotypes were treated as single units for association and clustering. Among around 400 genotyped donors of the cohort, an average of roughly 230,000 unique TCR beta nucleotide sequences was sequenced per donor, of which about 19% were non-productive. The number of donors typed differed by locus, with roughly 620-640 for A, B, C, DRB1 and DQB1, roughly 520 for DQA1, over 600 for DPA1, and some 450 for DPB1.

The cohort consisted of 670 or so healthy bone marrow donors. At the time of sampling, every cohort member was nominally healthy, though immune exposures that went unrecorded were likely present. The donor was CMV seropositive and belonged to the group of more than 250 seropositive cohort members. A peripheral blood sample was collected from each donor, and TCR beta sequencing was performed on peripheral blood mononuclear cells. Genomic DNA extraction from the blood cell samples was performed with the Qiagen DNeasy Blood Extraction Kit. The protocol used for the library was the immunoSEQ multiplex PCR assay. The multiplex PCR relied on a mix of 60 forward primers for TCR Vbeta segments and 13 reverse primers for TCR Jbeta segments. A multiplex PCR assay on genomic DNA amplified the CDR3 region of rearranged TCR beta genes. On the Illumina HiSeq System, the amplified TCR beta libraries were sequenced as 87-base-pair reads. As for the original processing: In a later analysis, some 80 million unique TCR beta chains were counted across the approximately 620 repertoires, and roughly 11 million of these chains were shared by at least two donors. A nearest-neighbor algorithm error-corrected the raw reads and collapsed the reads into unique sequences, merging closely related sequences to remove PCR and sequencing errors. CDR3 sequences were aligned to IMGT reference sequences to assign V, D and J gene segments. For a sequence to be retained, at least a six-nucleotide match to both a V gene segment and a J gene segment was required. Rearrangements were called productive when the CDR3 lacked stop codons and stayed in frame with V and J; all others were non-productive. CDR3 was defined by IMGT convention, running from the second conserved V-encoded cysteine to the conserved J-encoded phenylalanine. Sequences without an unambiguous match to a single V gene segment were excluded from the earlier analysis of 500 to 700 of the donors. In an earlier analysis of about 590 of the donors, a V segment was called functional when productive rearrangements were above 56.7%, and segregating when the standard deviation between donors exceeded 5%. A statistical classification framework was developed to diagnose cytomegalovirus status using the catalog of TCR beta chain sequences. In a later analysis, TCR nucleotide sequences were compared against IMGT/GENE-DB human TR gene sequences so that V and J genes could be assigned. A later analysis assigned CDR3 sequences and most-parsimonious VDJ recombination scenarios with the TCRdist pipeline. In a later analysis, each TCR beta chain was defined by its CDR3 amino acid sequence together with its V-gene family, and reads lacking a unique V-gene family were excluded. As a way to deal with suspected cross-contamination and a sequencing artifact, a later analysis dropped approximately 590 nucleotide sequences that were highly shared and had low generation probability. In a later analysis, a clonal expansion index was calculated for each public chain from normalized within-repertoire ranks of inferred template counts. Generation probabilities in a later analysis came from a VDJ recombination model fitted to out-of-frame rearrangements, and those results were checked against IGoR. A later analysis scored TCR-TCR, TCR-HLA and TCR-CMV co-occurrence with hypergeometric tests, applying a repertoire-size bias correction to TCR pairs. A later analysis estimated false discovery rates by permuting HLA or CMV assignments 20 times. A later analysis grouped co-occurring TCRs with DBSCAN, adding TCRdist sequence similarity when clustering within HLA-allele-positive subsets. For co-occurrence clustering, repertoires with fewer than 30,000 or more than 120,000 public chains were excluded, along with four or five repertoires with anomalous nucleotide sharing. Here the immuneACCESS table is served through TCRdb, limited to in-frame sequences with V and J called. Missing clones are a known gap in these copies; in checked studies unresolved V genes cover under half, and the rest lacks a known reason. That table is the source of V, J and clone size, and D and trimming were worked out from the DNA. Counted in this sample were about 220,000 clones; more than 75% of them appeared once. 5.4% of the sample is in the top ten clones.

Points the paper makes about the study in general: Because some donors lacked HLA typing at each locus, the association tests relied only on the typed subset. In vitro tests confirmed that a few of the cytomegalovirus-associated TCR beta chains recognize cytomegalovirus antigens. A further reported finding was that TCR beta sequences accurately predicted the HLA-A and HLA-B alleles for most subjects in the first cohort. According to a later analysis, most CMV-associated TCR beta chains appeared to be HLA-restricted, and the HLA associations seemed to be driven largely by CMV exposure. Assigning TCR associations to individual alleles was difficult when HLA alleles, especially DR and DQ, strongly co-occurred. Specific HLA alleles were associated with 16,951 TCR beta sequences at a false discovery rate of 0.05 in a later analysis. Cytomegalovirus status was reported to be diagnosed by the classifier with high specificity and sensitivity in both the original and validation cohorts. Sequencing depth was assumed to be roughly uniform across donors in the presence/absence analyses, though that assumption may not hold. A later analysis found that HLA-associated TCR beta chains were more clonally expanded and had lower generation probabilities than equally common non-associated chains. Broadly in line with IMGT annotations, most TCR beta V segments showed up in productive rearrangements about 87% or about 30% of the time in an earlier analysis of around 550 of the donors. In a later analysis, TCR association rates were found to vary across HLA loci, with the most associated TCRs seen for DRB1 alleles and the fewest for HLA-C alleles. A cluster of highly shared sequence variants was judged likely to represent a technical artifact of the sequencing pipeline. A total of around 150 TCR beta chains were listed by the study as associated with cytomegalovirus. In a later genetic analysis, fewer N-insertions in productive TCRs were reported among donors in an Asian-associated ancestry cluster than the roughly 700-donor mean. Immune exposure information for the cohort was limited to CMV serostatus. It was suggested by the authors that the approach could potentially be generalized to other disease states and immunological phenotypes. Correlated functional status among segregating V segments might reflect linkage disequilibrium, but an unknown experimental factor could not be ruled out. An association between a missense DCLRE1C variant and V-gene and J-gene trimming of TCR beta chains was found in a later genetic analysis and replicated in an independent cohort. Across donors, most TCR sequences were observed very rarely, whereas some public TCRs were present in many individuals. Several of the top co-occurrence clusters appeared to be linked to parvovirus B19, influenza, CMV and Epstein-Barr virus, according to a later analysis. The cohort was sequenced for TCR beta chains only, and without alpha or paired-chain data the features that could be detected were limited. About 15 rarely observed V segments, including chromosome 9 orphons, were excluded from the earlier analysis of some 590 of the donors because counts were too low.

As concerns this clone: No antigen is known for it. Within one base of it there is no much larger clone, and no base qualities were kept.

The source is a woman aged 40 to 50 in good health and CMV-seropositive. Sequenced input: PBMCs.

The nucleotide sequence reads TGTGCCAGCAGCCGCCAGGGGGTCTACACTGAAGCTTTCTTT. Its protein is CASSRQGVYTEAFF. The rearranged chain carries TRBV11-3 and TRBJ1-1, and TRBD1 aligns with 7 junction nucleotides. Trimming removed 5 bases from V and 3 bases from J; the gene matches leave 6 bases unexplained. The CDR3 starts with the cysteine, ends with the phenylalanine, and has 14 residues. The entry retains the CDR3 DNA only, 42 bases that are in frame from base 1. In the germline V gene, CDR1 corresponds to SGHNT and CDR2 to YENEEA.